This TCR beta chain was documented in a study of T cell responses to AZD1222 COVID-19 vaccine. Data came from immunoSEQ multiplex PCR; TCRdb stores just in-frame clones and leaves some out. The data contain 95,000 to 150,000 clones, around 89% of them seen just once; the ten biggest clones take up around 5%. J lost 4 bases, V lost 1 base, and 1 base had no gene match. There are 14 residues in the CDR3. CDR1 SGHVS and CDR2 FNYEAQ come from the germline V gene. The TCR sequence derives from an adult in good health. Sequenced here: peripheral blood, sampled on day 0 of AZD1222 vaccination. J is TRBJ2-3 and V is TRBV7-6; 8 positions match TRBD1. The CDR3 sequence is CASSLVQGADTQYF. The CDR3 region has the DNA TGTGCCAGCAGCTTAGTACAGGGGGCAGATACGCAGTATTTT.